This T cell receptor beta chain was captured by sequencing in a study of T cell responses to AZD1222 COVID-19 vaccine. Whole-study results and caveats: Vaccine-associated CD4 TCRs ranged over spike, dominating at 160-218 and 743-854.

Germline V CDR1 and CDR2: SGHRS, YFSETQ. Trimming stripped 0 bases from V and 8 bases from J, with 11 bases between. The CDR3 has 13 amino acids. This clone was detected ten times or more. Its antigen is unknown. This table comes from immunoSEQ multiplex PCR, and its TCRdb copy is limited to in-frame clones, with some not included. The profile shows 75,000 to 95,000 clones, around 84% of them singletons. The sequences come from peripheral blood, collected on day 0 of AZD1222 vaccination. The chain carries TRBV5-1 and TRBJ1-2, with D hard to call. The sequence was obtained from an adult in good health. Here the CDR3 reads CASSLEGPAGYTF. The CDR3 bases are TGCGCCAGCAGCTTGGAGGGCCCTGCGGGCTACACCTTC.